The present entry profiles one TCR beta chain with its context. The antigen remains unidentified. The V and J ends lost 3 bases and 6 bases, in that order; junction bases with no gene match: 6. The germline gives CDR1 MDHEN, CDR2 SYDVKM. The CDR3 is made up of 15 amino acids. This sample was taken from a study of blood T cells in healthy people across ages. Study overall: In model experiments, template switching was able to capture about one barcoded beta molecule for every two T cells that were present. Whole-study results and caveats: Using unsorted PBMCs precluded a conclusive naive versus antigen-experienced comparison.

A second PCR of 7 to 11 cycles used a sample-barcoded 5' primer and a J-beta primer mix. TCRdb called the 5' RACE reads again in MiXCR, with one record for every CDR3 protein. The sample shows 1.5 million to 2 million distinct CDR3 sequences, over 25% of them seen only once. The sample consisted of blood. The rearrangement uses TRBV28 and TRBJ2-1; 9 nucleotides agree with TRBD2. The clonotype comes from a woman under 40 in good health. The CDR3 coding sequence is TGTGCCAGCAGTTTCCCTGCGGGGGGGATCAATGAGCAGTTCTTC. Amino acids: CASSFPAGGINEQFF.